The 20 T cell receptor beta chains listed next were all sequenced from one sample in a study of OX40 agonist ivuxolimab in advanced cancers. This table comes from immunoSEQ multiplex PCR, and its TCRdb copy is limited to in-frame clones, with some not included. This sample has roughly 100,000 clones; 93% occur once, and the top ten carry about 0.27%. The starting material was CD4+ or CD8+ T cells sorted from blood, obtained in a trial of the OX40 agonist ivuxolimab. The receptors derive from an adult with an advanced solid tumor such as melanoma, head and neck, liver or kidney cancer.

The chain combines TRBV2 with TRBJ2-4, with 10 bases matching TRBD1. V gave up 7 bases and J gave up 7 bases; unmatched junction bases: 7. The CDR3 has 14 residues. CDR1 SNHLY and CDR2 FYNNEI come from the germline V gene. The CDR3 DNA sequence: TGTGCCAGCAAGTTCCGGGACAGGGGCAACATTCAGTACTTC. It yields the protein CASKFRDRGNIQYF.

Of note for this clone: The same CDR3 can be traced to other DNA sequences in this sample. This chain uses TRBV30 with TRBJ2-5; D is unresolved. Trimming stripped 0 bases from V and 4 bases from J, with 3 bases between. Germline CDR1 GTSNPN, CDR2 SVGIG (reference sequence). CDR3 length: 11 amino acids. The CDR3 here is CAWSVGETQYF. The CDR3 coding sequence is TGTGCCTGGAGTGTAGGAGAGACCCAGTACTTC.

The chain combines TRBV19 with TRBJ1-5; TRBD1 is a possible D gene (5 bases). Trimming removed 3 bases from V and 4 bases from J, with 16 bases in between. This CDR3 is built from 16 residues. Germline V gene sequence: CDR1 LNHDA, CDR2 SQIVND (reference sequence). CDR3 DNA: TGTGCCAGTAGTATGGGACGGGGGTCGGAAAATCAGCCCCAGCATTTT. It codes for CASSMGRGSENQPQHF.

The chain joins TRBV7-2 to TRBJ2-5, with no clear D. The CDR3 runs 13 residues. Germline V lookup: CDR1 SGHTA, CDR2 FQGNSA. V was cut by 5 bases and J by 2 bases, with 9 bases left in between. CDR3 in DNA: TGTGCCAGCAGCCAAGTTTCACAAGAGACCCAGTACTTC. Protein sequence: CASSQVSQETQYF.

Here the CDR3 DNA reads TGTGCCAGTAAAGGTGGGGGTCCCTACAATGAGCAGTTCTTC. It codes for CASKGGGPYNEQFF. The genes are TRBV19 and TRBJ2-1; D possibly matches TRBD1 or TRBD2 (5 bases each). The CDR3 totals 14 residues. Per the germline V gene, CDR1 is LNHDA and CDR2 is SQIVND (reference sequence). V lost 7 bases and J lost 2, with 12 bases in between.

The count of this clone is one. The chain employs TRBV7-2 and TRBJ2-1; D unresolved. The V end was cut by 1 base, the J end by 0 bases, with 10 bases between. Germline V gene lookup returns CDR1 SGHTA and CDR2 FQGNSA. The length of the CDR3 is 16 residues. In nucleotides, the CDR3 is TGTGCCAGCAGCTTAGGCGGCGACCCCTCCTACAATGAGCAGTTCTTC. Translating it yields CASSLGGDPSYNEQFF.

The rearrangement joins TRBV5-1 to TRBJ2-5; D call uncertain. V lost 2 bases to trimming and J lost 4 bases, with 9 bases between them. The CDR3 has 13 residues. From germline, CDR1 is SGHRS and CDR2 YFSETQ. In nucleotides, the CDR3 is TGCGCCAGCAGCTTTGGGGTTGGAGAGACCCAGTACTTC. Its protein product is CASSFGVGETQYF.

V gene TRBV7-2 combines with J gene TRBJ2-2; no clear D. Per the germline V gene, CDR1 is SGHTA and CDR2 is FQGNSA. The CDR3 contains 11 residues. V was shortened by 2 bases and J by 6 bases, with 1 base between the two germline ends. The CDR3 nucleotides read TGTGCCAGCAGCTTACCCGGGGAGCTGTTTTTT. Its protein product is CASSLPGELFF. Drawing the rest from reference TRBV7-2 and TRBJ2-2, the complete variable domain is GAGVSQSPSNKVTEKGKDVELRCDPISGHTALYWYRQSLGQGLEFLIYFQGNSAPDKSGLPSDRFSAERTGGSVSTLTIQRTQQEDSAVYLCASSLPGELFFGEGSRLTVL.

This chain connects TRBV7-8 to TRBJ2-1; 11 bases match TRBD2. The CDR3 extends over 18 amino acids. V shed 3 bases, J shed 4 bases, and the junction held 11 bases outside the gene matches. Per the germline V gene, CDR1 is SGHVS and CDR2 is FQNEAQ. The CDR3 reads CASSFRRLAGTRYNEQFF. The CDR3 DNA follows: TGTGCCAGCAGCTTCCGCCGACTAGCGGGGACACGATACAATGAGCAGTTCTTC.

The chain has TRBV15 and TRBJ2-1; D gene uncertain. The CDR3 is 14 residues long. V was clipped by 4 bases and J by 8 bases, with 15 bases between them. Germline lookup yields CDR1 LNHNV and CDR2 YYDKDF (reference sequence). CDR3 coding DNA: TGTGCCACCAGCAACCCTTACCGTAGGGATGAGCAGTTCTTC. Residues: CATSNPYRRDEQFF.

J is TRBJ2-4 and V is TRBV15; D remains unclear. Germline lookup yields CDR1 LNHNV and CDR2 YYDKDF (reference sequence). The CDR3 runs 15 residues. Trimming removed 0 bases at V and 4 bases at J, with 10 bases between. The CDR3 DNA reads as TGTGCCACCAGCAGAGATAGTTATGGTAAAAACATTCAGTACTTC. It yields the protein CATSRDSYGKNIQYF.

The chain has TRBV6-1 and TRBJ2-1; 7 bases align to TRBD2. With V trimmed by 5 bases and J by 7 bases, 8 bases remained unmatched. The CDR3 runs to 14 residues. Germline V CDR1 and CDR2: MNHNS, SASEGT. CDR3 DNA sequence: TGTGCCAGCAGTTTAGAAGCGGGACTTAATGAGCAGTTCTTC. Translation: CASSLEAGLNEQFF.

J is TRBJ2-5 and V is TRBV6-5, with D perhaps TRBD1 or TRBD2 (5 bases each). The J call may be wrong; the DNA end is better matched by TRBJ2-7. This CDR3 is 16 amino acids long. The V gene's germline CDR1 is MNHEY and CDR2 SVGAGI. Here the CDR3 DNA reads TGTGCCAGCAGTTACCACCTCGGGGACGGGGTCTACGAGCAGTACTTC. Translating gives CASSYHLGDGVYEQYF.

This clone was observed once. The chain combines TRBV27 with TRBJ2-7; 7 bases are a match to TRBD1. The germline CDR1 and CDR2 sequences are MNHEY and SMNVEV (reference sequence). With 3 bases clipped from V and 3 bases from J, the junction kept 8 bases outside the gene matches. This CDR3 region has 15 residues. CDR3 region: CASSFSNRGHYEQYF. Written as DNA, the CDR3 is TGTGCCAGCAGTTTTTCAAACAGGGGACACTACGAGCAGTACTTC.

The V call is TRBV6-6, the J call TRBJ1-2; TRBD1 agrees at 8 bases. Trimming at V came to 5 bases and at J to 7 bases, leaving 6 bases not matched to a gene. This CDR3 has 13 residues. CDR1 is MNHNY, CDR2 SVGAGI, per germline (reference sequence). Written as DNA, the CDR3 is TGTGCCAGCAGTCCCAGGGGGCTTCTTGGCTACACCTTC. Amino acid sequence: CASSPRGLLGYTF.

The chain couples TRBV5-6 to TRBJ1-2; 8 positions agree with TRBD1. Germline V lookup: CDR1 SGHDT, CDR2 YYEEEE. CDR3 length: 14 residues. Unmatched junction bases numbered 2, after V lost 4 bases and J lost 0 bases. CDR3 in amino acids: CASSPGQANYGYTF. Written as DNA, the CDR3 is TGTGCCAGCAGCCCGGGACAGGCTAACTATGGCTACACCTTC.

For the CDR3, the DNA is TGCGCCAGTAACCTAGGGACAGGTGATAACTATGGCTACACCTTC. Protein: CASNLGTGDNYGYTF. The chain has TRBV5-1 and TRBJ1-2; 8 bases align to TRBD1. The CDR3 has 15 amino acids. V was pared by 8 bases and J by 1 base, with 10 bases of the junction left unmatched. Germline V gives CDR1 SGHRS, CDR2 YFSETQ.

V usage is TRBV12-5 and J usage is TRBJ2-3, with D possibly matching TRBD2 (5 bases). Trimming pared 6 bases from V and 3 bases from J, leaving 13 bases between. From germline, CDR1 is LGHNT and CDR2 FRNRAP. CDR3 size: 14 residues. The CDR3 DNA reads TGTGCTAGTGGCCTTTCGGAGGAAACAGATACGCAGTATTTT. It is translated as CASGLSEETDTQYF. The full variable domain, completed using reference TRBV12-5 and TRBJ2-3, is DARVTQTPRHKVTEMGQEVTMRCQPILGHNTVFWYRQTMMQGLELLAYFRNRAPLDDSGMPKDRFSAEMPDATLATLKIQPSEPRDSAVYFCASGLSEETDTQYFGPGTRLTVL.

This chain connects TRBV18 to TRBJ2-3, with 8 bases fitting TRBD2. Germline V gene lookup returns CDR1 KGHSH and CDR2 LQKENI. The CDR3 runs to 15 residues. Unmatched junction bases numbered 6, after V lost 4 bases and J lost 3 bases. In DNA form, the CDR3 reads TGTGCCAGCTCACGAGGTACTAGCGGTACAGATACGCAGTATTTT. Protein sequence: CASSRGTSGTDTQYF.

The CDR3 protein is CASRWTEAFF. CDR3 in DNA: TGTGCCAGCCGGTGGACTGAAGCTTTCTTT. V usage is TRBV6-5 and J usage is TRBJ1-1; D gene ambiguous. Trimming stripped 8 bases from V and 5 bases from J, with 6 bases between. CDR1 and CDR2 (germline): MNHEY, SVGAGI. The CDR3 loop spans 10 amino acids.